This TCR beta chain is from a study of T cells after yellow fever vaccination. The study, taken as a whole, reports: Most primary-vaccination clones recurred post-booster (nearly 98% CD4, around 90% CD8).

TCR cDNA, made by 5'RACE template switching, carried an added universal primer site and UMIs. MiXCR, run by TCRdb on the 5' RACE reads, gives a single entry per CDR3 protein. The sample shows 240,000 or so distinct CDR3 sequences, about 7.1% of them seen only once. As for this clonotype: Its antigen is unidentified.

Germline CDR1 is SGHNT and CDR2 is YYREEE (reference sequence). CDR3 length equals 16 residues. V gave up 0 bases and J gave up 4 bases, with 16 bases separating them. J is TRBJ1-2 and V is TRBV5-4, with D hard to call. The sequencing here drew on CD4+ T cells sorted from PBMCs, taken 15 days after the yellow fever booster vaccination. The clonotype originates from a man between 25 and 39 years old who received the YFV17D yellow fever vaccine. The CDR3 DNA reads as TGTGCCAGCAGCTTGGTGCACGGGCTCGCAGGCTATGGCTACACCTTC. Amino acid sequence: CASSLVHGLAGYGYTF. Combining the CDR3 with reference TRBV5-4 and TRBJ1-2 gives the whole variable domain ETGVTQSPTHLIKTRGQQVTLRCSSQSGHNTVSWYQQALGQGPQFIFQYYREEENGRGNFPPRFSGLQFPNYSSELNVNALELDDSALYLCASSLVHGLAGYGYTFGSGTRLTVV.